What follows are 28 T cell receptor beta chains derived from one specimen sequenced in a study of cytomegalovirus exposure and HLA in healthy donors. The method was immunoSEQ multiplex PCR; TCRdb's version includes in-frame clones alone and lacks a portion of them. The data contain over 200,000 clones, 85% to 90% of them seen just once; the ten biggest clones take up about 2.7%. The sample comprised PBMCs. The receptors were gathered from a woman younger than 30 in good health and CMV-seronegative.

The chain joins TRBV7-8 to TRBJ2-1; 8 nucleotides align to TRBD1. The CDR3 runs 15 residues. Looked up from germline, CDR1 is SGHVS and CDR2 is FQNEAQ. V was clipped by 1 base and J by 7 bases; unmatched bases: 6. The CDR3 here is CASSLGAGGLNEQFF. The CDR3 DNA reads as TGTGCCAGCAGCTTAGGGGCAGGGGGCTTGAATGAGCAGTTCTTC.

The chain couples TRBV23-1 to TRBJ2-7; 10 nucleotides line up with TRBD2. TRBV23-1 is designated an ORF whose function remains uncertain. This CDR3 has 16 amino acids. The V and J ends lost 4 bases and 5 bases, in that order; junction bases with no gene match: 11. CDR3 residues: CASSPVAGGVRDEQYF. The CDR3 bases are TGCGCCAGCAGTCCCGTAGCGGGAGGCGTCAGGGACGAGCAGTACTTC.

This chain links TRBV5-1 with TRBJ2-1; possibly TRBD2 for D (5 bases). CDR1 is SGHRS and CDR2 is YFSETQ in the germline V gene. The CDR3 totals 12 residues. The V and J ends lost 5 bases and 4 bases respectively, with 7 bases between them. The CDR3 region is CASSRTYNEQFF. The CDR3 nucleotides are TGCGCCAGCAGTCGGACTTACAATGAGCAGTTCTTC.

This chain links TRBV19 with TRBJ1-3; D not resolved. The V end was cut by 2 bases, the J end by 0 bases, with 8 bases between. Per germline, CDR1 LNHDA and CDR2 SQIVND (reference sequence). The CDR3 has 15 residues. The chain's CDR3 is CASSISVTSGNTIYF. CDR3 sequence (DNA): TGTGCCAGTAGTATATCGGTAACCTCTGGAAACACCATATATTTT.

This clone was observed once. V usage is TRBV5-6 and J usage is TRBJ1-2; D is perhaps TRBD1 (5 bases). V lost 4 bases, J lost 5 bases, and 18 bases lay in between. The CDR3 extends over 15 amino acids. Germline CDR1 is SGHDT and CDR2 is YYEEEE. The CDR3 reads CASSPSFGGYYGYTF. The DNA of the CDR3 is TGTGCCAGCAGCCCCTCGTTCGGGGGATATTATGGCTACACCTTC. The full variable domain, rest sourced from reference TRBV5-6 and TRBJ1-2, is DAGVTQSPTHLIKTRGQQVTLRCSPKSGHDTVSWYQQALGQGPQFIFQYYEEEERQRGNFPDRFSGHQFPNYSSELNVNALLLGDSALYLCASSPSFGGYYGYTFGSGTRLTVV.

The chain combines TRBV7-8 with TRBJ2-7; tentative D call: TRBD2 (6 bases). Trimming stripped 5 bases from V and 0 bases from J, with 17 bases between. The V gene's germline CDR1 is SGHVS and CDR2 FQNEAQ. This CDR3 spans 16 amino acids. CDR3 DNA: TGTGCCAGCAGCCCTCGGTCGGGGGTTAGCTCCTACGAGCAGTACTTC. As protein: CASSPRSGVSSYEQYF.

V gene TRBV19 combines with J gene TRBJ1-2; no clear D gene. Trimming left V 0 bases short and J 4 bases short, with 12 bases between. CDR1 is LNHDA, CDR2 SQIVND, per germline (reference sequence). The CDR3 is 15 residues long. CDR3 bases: TGTGCCAGTAGTATAGATTTTTCAAACTTCTATGGCTACACCTTC. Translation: CASSIDFSNFYGYTF.

The CDR3 sequence: CASSEGGGSGDTQYF. The CDR3 region has the DNA TGTGCCAGCAGTGAAGGGGGGGGTTCCGGGGATACGCAGTATTTT. J is TRBJ2-3 and V is TRBV6-1, with 7 bases identical to TRBD2. Germline V lookup: CDR1 MNHNS, CDR2 SASEGT. Trimming at V came to 1 base and at J to 6 bases, leaving 7 bases not matched to a gene. The CDR3 has 15 amino acids.

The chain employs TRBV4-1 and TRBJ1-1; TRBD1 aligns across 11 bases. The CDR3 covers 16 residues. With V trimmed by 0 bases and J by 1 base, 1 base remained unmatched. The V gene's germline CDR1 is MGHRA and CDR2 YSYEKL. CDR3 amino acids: CASSQDGQGANTEAFF. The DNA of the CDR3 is TGCGCCAGCAGCCAAGACGGACAGGGGGCGAACACTGAAGCTTTCTTT.

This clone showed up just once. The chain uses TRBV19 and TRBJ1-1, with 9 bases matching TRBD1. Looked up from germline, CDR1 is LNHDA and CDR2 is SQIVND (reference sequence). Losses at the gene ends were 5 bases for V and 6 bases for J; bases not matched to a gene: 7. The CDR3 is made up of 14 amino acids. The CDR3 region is CASSSRDRAPEAFF. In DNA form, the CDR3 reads TGTGCCAGTAGTTCCCGGGACAGGGCGCCTGAAGCTTTCTTT. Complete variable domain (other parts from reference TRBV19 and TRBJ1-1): DGGITQSPKYLFRKEGQNVTLSCEQNLNHDAMYWYRQDPGQGLRLIYYSQIVNDFQKGDIAEGYSVSREKKESFPLTVTSAQKNPTAFYLCASSSRDRAPEAFFGQGTRLTVV.

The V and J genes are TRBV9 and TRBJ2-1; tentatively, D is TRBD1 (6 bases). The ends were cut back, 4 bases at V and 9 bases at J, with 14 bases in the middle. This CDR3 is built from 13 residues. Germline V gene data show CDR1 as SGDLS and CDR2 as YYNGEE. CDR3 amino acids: CASSIRDISEQFF. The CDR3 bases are TGTGCCAGCAGCATCAGGGACATCTCTGAGCAGTTCTTC.

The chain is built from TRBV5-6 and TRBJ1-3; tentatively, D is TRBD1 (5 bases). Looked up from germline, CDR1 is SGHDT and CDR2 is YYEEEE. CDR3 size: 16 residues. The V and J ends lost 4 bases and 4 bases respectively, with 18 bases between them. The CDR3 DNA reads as TGTGCCAGCAGCCCGGGACTTAGAAGGGCCGGAAACACCATATATTTT. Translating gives CASSPGLRRAGNTIYF.

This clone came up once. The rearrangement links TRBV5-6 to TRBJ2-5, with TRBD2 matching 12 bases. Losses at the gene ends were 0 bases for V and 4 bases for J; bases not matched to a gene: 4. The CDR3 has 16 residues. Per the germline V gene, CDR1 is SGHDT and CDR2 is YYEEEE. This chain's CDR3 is CASSLELAGGLETQYF. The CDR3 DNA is TGTGCCAGCAGCTTGGAACTAGCGGGAGGACTAGAGACCCAGTACTTC.

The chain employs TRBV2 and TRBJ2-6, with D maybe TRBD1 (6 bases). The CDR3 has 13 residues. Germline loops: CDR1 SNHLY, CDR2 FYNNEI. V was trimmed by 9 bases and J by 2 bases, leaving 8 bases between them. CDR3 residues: CARAGAGANVLTF. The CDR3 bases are TGTGCCAGGGCAGGGGCTGGGGCCAACGTCCTGACTTTC. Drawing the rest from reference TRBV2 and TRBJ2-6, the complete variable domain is EPEVTQTPSHQVTQMGQEVILRCVPISNHLYFYWYRQILGQKVEFLVSFYNNEISEKSEIFDDQFSVERPDGSNFTLKIRSTKLEDSAMYFCARAGAGANVLTFGAGSRLTVL.

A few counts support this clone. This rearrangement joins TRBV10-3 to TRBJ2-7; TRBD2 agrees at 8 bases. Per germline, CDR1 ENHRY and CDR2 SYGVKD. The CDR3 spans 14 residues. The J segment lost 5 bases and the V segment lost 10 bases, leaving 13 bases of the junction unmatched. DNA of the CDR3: TGTGCCACGGGGGAACGGGAGGGCCGCAACGAGCAGTACTTC. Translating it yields CATGEREGRNEQYF.

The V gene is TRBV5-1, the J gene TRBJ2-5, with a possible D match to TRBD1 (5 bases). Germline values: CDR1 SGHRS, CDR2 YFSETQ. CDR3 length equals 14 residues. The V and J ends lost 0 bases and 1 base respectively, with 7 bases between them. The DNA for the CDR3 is TGCGCCAGCAGCTTGGGGCAGGGCCAAGAGACCCAGTACTTC. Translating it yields CASSLGQGQETQYF. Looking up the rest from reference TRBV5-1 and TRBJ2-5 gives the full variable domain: KAGVTQTPRYLIKTRGQQVTLSCSPISGHRSVSWYQQTPGQGLQFLFEYFSETQRNKGNFPGRFSGRQFSNSRSEMNVSTLELGDSALYLCASSLGQGQETQYFGPGTRLLVL.

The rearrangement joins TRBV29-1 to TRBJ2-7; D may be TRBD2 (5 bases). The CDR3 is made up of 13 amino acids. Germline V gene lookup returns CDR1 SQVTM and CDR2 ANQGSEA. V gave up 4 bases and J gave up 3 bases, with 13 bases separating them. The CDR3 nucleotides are TGCAGCGTTGTAGGTGGGAGCCTCTACGAGCAGTACTTC. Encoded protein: CSVVGGSLYEQYF.

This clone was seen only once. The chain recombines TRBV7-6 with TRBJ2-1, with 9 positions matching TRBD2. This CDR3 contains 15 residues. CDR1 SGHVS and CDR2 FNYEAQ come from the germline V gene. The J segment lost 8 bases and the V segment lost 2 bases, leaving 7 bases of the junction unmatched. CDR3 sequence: CASSLMREGRDEQFF. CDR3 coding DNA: TGTGCCAGCAGCTTAATGCGGGAGGGCAGGGATGAGCAGTTCTTC.

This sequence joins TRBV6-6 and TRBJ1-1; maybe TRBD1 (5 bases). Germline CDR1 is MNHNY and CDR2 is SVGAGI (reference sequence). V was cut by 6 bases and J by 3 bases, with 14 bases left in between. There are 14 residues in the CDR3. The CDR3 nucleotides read TGTGCCAGCAGCCTCAGGGTAGGGGACACTGAAGCTTTCTTT. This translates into CASSLRVGDTEAFF.

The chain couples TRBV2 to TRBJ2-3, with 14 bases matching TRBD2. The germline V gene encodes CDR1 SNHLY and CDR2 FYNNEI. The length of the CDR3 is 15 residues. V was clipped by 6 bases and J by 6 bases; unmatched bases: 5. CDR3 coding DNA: TGTGCCAGCAGGTCGACTAGCGGGAGGGCGGATACGCAGTATTTT. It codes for CASRSTSGRADTQYF.

This CDR3 is CASSTTSKSTDTQYF. The CDR3 DNA is TGTGCCAGCAGTACCACCTCTAAGAGCACAGATACGCAGTATTTT. The rearrangement links TRBV13 to TRBJ2-3, with no clear D. CDR1 PRHDT and CDR2 FYEKMQ come from the germline V gene (reference sequence). V dropped 6 bases and J dropped 0 bases, with 13 bases sitting between them. CDR3 length equals 15 residues.

CDR3 residues: CASSSRDTYYNEQFF. The DNA of the CDR3 is TGTGCCAGCTCCTCCCGGGACACATACTACAATGAGCAGTTCTTC. J is TRBJ2-1 and V is TRBV28; D may be TRBD1 (6 bases). The V end lost 8 bases, the J end lost 3 bases, and 17 bases lay between the germline ends. The V gene's germline CDR1 is MDHEN and CDR2 SYDVKM. This CDR3 has 15 amino acids.

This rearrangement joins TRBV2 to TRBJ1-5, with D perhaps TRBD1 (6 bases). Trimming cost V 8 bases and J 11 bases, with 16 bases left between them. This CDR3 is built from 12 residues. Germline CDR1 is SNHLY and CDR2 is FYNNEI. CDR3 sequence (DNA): TGTGCCAGCGTACGGGAGGGGGGGGCCCAGCATTTT. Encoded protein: CASVREGGAQHF.

The CDR3 sequence: CASSKTGGNYGYTF. CDR3 DNA sequence: TGTGCCAGCAGTAAGACAGGGGGAAACTATGGCTACACCTTC. The chain combines TRBV6-5 with TRBJ1-2; 9 bases are a match to TRBD1. Germline V gene data show CDR1 as MNHEY and CDR2 as SVGAGI. V trimming: 5 bases; J trimming: 2 bases; junction bases outside the gene matches: 3. The CDR3 is 14 residues long.

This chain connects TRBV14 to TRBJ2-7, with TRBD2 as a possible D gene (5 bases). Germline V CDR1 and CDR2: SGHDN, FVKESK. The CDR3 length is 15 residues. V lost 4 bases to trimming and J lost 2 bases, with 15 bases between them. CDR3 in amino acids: CASSPLMAEAYEQYF. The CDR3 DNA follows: TGTGCCAGCAGCCCCCTCATGGCGGAGGCCTACGAGCAGTACTTC.

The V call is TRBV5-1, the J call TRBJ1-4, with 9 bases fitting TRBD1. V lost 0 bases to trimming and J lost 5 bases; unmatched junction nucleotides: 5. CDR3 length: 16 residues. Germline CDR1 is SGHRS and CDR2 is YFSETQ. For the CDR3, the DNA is TGCGCCAGCAGCTTGGCCCCACAGGGGGCGAATGAAAAACTGTTTTTT. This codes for CASSLAPQGANEKLFF. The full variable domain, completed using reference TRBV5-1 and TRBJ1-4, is KAGVTQTPRYLIKTRGQQVTLSCSPISGHRSVSWYQQTPGQGLQFLFEYFSETQRNKGNFPGRFSGRQFSNSRSEMNVSTLELGDSALYLCASSLAPQGANEKLFFGSGTQLSVL.

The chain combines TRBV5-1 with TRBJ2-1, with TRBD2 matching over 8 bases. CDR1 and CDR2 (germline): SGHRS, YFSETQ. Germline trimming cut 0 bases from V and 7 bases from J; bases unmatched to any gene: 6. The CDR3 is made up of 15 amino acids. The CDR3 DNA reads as TGCGCCAGCAGCTTGGGGGGACTAGGCGATAATGAGCAGTTCTTC. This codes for CASSLGGLGDNEQFF. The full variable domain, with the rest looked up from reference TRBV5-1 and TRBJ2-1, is KAGVTQTPRYLIKTRGQQVTLSCSPISGHRSVSWYQQTPGQGLQFLFEYFSETQRNKGNFPGRFSGRQFSNSRSEMNVSTLELGDSALYLCASSLGGLGDNEQFFGPGTRLTVL.

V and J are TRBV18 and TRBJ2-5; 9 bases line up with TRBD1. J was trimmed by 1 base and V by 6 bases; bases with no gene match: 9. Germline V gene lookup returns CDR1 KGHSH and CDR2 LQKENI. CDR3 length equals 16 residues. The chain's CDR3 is CASSSKRDRVQETQYF. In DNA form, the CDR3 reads TGTGCCAGCTCTTCGAAGAGGGACAGGGTCCAAGAGACCCAGTACTTC.